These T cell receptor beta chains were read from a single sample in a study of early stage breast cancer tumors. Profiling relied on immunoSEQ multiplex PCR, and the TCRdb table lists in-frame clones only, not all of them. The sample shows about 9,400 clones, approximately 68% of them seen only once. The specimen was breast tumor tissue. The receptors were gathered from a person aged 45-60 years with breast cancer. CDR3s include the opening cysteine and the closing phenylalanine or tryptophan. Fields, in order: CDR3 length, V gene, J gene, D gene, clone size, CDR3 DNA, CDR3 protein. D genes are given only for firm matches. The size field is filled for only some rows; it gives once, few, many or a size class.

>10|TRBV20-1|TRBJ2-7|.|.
TGCAGTGCCTCCTCCTACGAGCAGTACTTT
CSASSYEQYF
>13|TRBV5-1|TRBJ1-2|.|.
TGCGCCAGCAGCTTGGACATGGAGCTTGGCTACACCTTC
CASSLDMELGYTF
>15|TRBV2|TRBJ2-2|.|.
TGTGCCAGCAGTGAAGCGTCAGGGGGAGGCGGGGAGCTGTTTTTT
CASSEASGGGGELFF
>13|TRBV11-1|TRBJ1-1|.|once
TGTGCCAGCAGCTTAGTGGTGAACACTGAAGCTTTCTTT
CASSLVVNTEAFF
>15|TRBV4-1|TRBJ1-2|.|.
TGCGCCAGCAGCCAAGATCGGGGGACGAGCTATGGCTACACCTTC
CASSQDRGTSYGYTF
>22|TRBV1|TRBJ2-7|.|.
TGCACCAGCAGCCAAATGCTGCGGTGCATGACTAGCGGGGGGCTTCTAGGTTCCGAGCAGTACTTC
CTSSQMLRCMTSGGLLGSEQYF
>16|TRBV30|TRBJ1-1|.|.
TGTGCCTGGAGTGCCTGGGGGGACGCACAAAGCACTGAAGCTTTCTTT
CAWSAWGDAQSTEAFF
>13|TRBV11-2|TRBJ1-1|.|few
TGTGCCAGCAGCCAAGAAGGGAACACTGAAGCTTTCTTT
CASSQEGNTEAFF
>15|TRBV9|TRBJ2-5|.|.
TGTGCCAGCAGCGCCAGACTAGGGTCGGTGGAGACCCAGTACTTC
CASSARLGSVETQYF
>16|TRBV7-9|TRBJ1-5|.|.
TGTGCCAGCAGCTTAGAAGACAGCGCAGTAACTCAGCCCCAGCATTTT
CASSLEDSAVTQPQHF
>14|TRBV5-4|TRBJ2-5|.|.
TGTGCCAGCAAGGTGTCAGGGATGGAAGAGACCCAGTACTTC
CASKVSGMEETQYF
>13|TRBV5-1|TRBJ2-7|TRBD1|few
TGCGCCAGCAGCTGGGACAGTTTCAACGAGCAGTACTTC
CASSWDSFNEQYF
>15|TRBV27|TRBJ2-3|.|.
TGTGCCAGCAGGGGCGGACGGTTGAGCGGGGATACGCAGTATTTT
CASRGGRLSGDTQYF
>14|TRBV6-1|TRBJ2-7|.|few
TGTGCCAGCAGTGTAAGGACAGTTTTCTACGAGCAGTACTTC
CASSVRTVFYEQYF
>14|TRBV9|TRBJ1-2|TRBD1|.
TGTGCCAGCACCCGACCGGGACAGGCCTATGGCTACACCTTC
CASTRPGQAYGYTF
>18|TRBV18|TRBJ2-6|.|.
TGTGCCAGCTCACCCTTCGCAGGAGCCCTTTCTGGGGCCAACGTCCTGACTTTC
CASSPFAGALSGANVLTF
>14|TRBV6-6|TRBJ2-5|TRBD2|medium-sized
TGTGCCAGCAGCCCAGCGGGGGACCAAGAGACCCAGTACTTC
CASSPAGDQETQYF
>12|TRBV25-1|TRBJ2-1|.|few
TGTGCCAGCAGGATGGGCGGGAATGAGCAGTTCTTC
CASRMGGNEQFF
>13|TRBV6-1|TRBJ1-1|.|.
TGTGCCAGCAGCTCGGGACCGGCTACTGAAGCTTTCTTT
CASSSGPATEAFF
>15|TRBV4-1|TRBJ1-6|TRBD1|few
TGCGCCAGCAGCCAGGGGCAGGGGGCTATTTCACCCCTCCACTTT
CASSQGQGAISPLHF
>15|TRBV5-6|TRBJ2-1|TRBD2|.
TGTGCCAGCAGGGGGCGACTAGCGGGAGACAATGAGCAGTTCTTC
CASRGRLAGDNEQFF
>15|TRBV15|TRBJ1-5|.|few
TGTGCCACCAGCAGTGGGCTGATTAGCAATCAGCCCCAGCATTTT
CATSSGLISNQPQHF
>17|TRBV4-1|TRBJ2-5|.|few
TGCGCCAGCAGTCGAGCCCCGAGGCGGGGACCCCAAGAGACCCAGTACTTC
CASSRAPRRGPQETQYF
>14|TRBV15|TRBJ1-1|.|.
TGTGCCACCAGCAGCTGGGGCAGCGGCACTGAAGCTTTCTTT
CATSSWGSGTEAFF
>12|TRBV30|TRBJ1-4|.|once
TGTGCCTGGACAGGGGATAATGAAAAACTGTTTTTT
CAWTGDNEKLFF
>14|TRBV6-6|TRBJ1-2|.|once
TGTGCCAGCAGTTACCGGCAGGGTAACTATGGCTACACCTTC
CASSYRQGNYGYTF
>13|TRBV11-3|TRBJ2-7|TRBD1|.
TGTGCCAGCAGCTCGGGACAGGGGATTGAGCAGTACTTC
CASSSGQGIEQYF
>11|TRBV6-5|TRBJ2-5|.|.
TGTGCCAGCAGTTTTCATGGGACCCAGTACTTC
CASSFHGTQYF
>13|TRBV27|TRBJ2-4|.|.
TGTGCCAGCGCCGGTGTAGCCAAAAACATTCAGTACTTC
CASAGVAKNIQYF
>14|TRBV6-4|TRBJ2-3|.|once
TGTGCCAGCAGTGAGGGTGGCATTAGAGATACGCAGTATTTT
CASSEGGIRDTQYF
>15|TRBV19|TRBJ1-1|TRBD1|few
TGTGCCAGTAGGACACAGGGGGCCGAGAACACTGAAGCTTTCTTT
CASRTQGAENTEAFF
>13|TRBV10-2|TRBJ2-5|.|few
TGCGCCAGCCCCTGGGGGGTCCAAGAGACCCAGTACTTC
CASPWGVQETQYF
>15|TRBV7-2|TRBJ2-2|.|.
TGTGCCAGCAGCTTAGAATGGACTAGGGGGTCGGAGCTGTTTTTT
CASSLEWTRGSELFF
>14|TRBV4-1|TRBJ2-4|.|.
TGCGCCAGCAGCCATACGGGGGACGGACGCCCAGGTTACTTC
CASSHTGDGRPGYF
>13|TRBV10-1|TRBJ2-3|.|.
TGCGCCAGCTATCGGGCCCAAGGGGATACGCAGTATTTT
CASYRAQGDTQYF
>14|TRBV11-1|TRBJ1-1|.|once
TGTGCCAGCAGTTTCCGGGTCTTGAACACTGAAGCTTTCTTT
CASSFRVLNTEAFF